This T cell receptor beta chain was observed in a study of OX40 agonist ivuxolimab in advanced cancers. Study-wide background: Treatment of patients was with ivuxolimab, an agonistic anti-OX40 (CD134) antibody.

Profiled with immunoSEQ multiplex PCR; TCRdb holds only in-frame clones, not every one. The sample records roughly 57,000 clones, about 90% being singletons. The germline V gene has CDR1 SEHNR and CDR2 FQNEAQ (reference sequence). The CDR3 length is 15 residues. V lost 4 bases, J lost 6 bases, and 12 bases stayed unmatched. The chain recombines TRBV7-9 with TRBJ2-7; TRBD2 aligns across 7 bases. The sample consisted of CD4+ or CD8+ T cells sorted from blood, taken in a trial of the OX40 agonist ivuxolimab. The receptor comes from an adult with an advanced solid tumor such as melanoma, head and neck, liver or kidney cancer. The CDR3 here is CASSSGGTLGSEQYF. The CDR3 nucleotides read TGTGCCAGCAGCTCCGGGGGGACCCTGGGTTCCGAGCAGTACTTC.